The clone carrying this T cell receptor beta chain came up a few times. Its antigen remains unknown. The source of the sample is a study of post-analysis software for immune sequencing data. This CDR3 is 17 amino acids long. CDR1 is SGHDT, CDR2 YYEEEE, per germline. Germline trimming cut 4 bases from V and 7 bases from J; bases unmatched to any gene: 11. Findings of the study overall: Significantly decreased normalized Chao1 diversity was recorded for multiple sclerosis patients relative to controls. In patients, five TRBV segments were more frequent than in controls, with TRBV5-6, TRBV5-1 and TRBV20-1 among them.

Sequencing libraries made from TCR beta cDNA carried unique molecular identifiers. TCRdb passed the PCR reads through MiXCR, listing each CDR3 protein once. In the table there are about 820,000 distinct CDR3 sequences, 53% of which are singletons. The genes are TRBV5-6 and TRBJ2-1, with 13 bases identical to TRBD2. The clonotype comes from a girl aged 5 to 17 with multiple sclerosis. Sequences were obtained from blood. CDR3: CASSPIGLAGVRNEQFF. The CDR3 nucleotides are TGTGCCAGCAGCCCGATCGGACTAGCGGGAGTGAGGAATGAGCAGTTCTTC.